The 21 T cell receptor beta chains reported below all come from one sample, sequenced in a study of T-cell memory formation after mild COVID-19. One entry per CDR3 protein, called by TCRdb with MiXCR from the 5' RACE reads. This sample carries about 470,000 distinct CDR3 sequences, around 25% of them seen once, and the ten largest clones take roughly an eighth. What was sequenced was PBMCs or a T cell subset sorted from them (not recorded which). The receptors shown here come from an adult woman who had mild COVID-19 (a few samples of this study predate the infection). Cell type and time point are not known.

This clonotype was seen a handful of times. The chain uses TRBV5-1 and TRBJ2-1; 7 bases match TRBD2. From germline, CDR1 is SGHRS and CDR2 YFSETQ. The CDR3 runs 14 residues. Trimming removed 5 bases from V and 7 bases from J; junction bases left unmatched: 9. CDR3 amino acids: CASREETSPNEQFF. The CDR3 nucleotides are TGCGCCAGCAGAGAGGAGACTAGCCCAAATGAGCAGTTCTTC.

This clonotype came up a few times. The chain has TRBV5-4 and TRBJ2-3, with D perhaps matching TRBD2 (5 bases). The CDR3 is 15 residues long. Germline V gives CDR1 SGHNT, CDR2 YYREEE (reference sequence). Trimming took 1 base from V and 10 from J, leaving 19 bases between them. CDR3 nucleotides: TGTGCCAGCAGCTTGAGTGGGCGTGCCGAGGGAGCGCAGTATTTT. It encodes CASSLSGRAEGAQYF.

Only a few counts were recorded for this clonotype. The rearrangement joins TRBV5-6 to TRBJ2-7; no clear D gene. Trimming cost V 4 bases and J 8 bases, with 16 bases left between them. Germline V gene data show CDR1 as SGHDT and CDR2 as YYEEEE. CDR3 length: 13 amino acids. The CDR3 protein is CASSLRAPWQQYF. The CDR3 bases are TGTGCCAGCAGCCTCCGCGCCCCGTGGCAGCAGTACTTC.

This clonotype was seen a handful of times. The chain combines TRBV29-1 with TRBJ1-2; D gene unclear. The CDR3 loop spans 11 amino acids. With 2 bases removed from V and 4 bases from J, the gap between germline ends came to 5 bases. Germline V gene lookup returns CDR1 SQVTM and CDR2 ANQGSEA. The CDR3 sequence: CSVETRYGYTF. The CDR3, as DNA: TGCAGCGTTGAAACACGCTATGGCTACACCTTC.

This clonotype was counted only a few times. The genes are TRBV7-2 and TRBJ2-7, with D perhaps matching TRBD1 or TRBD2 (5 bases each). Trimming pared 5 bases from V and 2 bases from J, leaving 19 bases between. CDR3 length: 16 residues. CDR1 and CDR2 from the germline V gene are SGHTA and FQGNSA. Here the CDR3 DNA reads TGTGCCAGCAGCCCCCTTCGTGGGGACCCAACCTACGAGCAGTACTTC. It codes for CASSPLRGDPTYEQYF.

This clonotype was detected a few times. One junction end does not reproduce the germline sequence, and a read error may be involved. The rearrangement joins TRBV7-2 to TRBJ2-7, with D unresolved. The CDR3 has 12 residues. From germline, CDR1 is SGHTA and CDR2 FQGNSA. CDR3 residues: CASSLGGYAQYF. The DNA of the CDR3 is TGTGCCAGCAGCTTAGGAGGTTACGCGCAGTACTTC.

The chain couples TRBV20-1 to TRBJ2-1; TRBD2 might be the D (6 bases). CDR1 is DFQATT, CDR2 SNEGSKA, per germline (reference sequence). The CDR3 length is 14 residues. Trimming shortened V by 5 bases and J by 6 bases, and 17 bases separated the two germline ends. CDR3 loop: CSAVHPGLFNEQFF. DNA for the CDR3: TGCAGTGCTGTACATCCGGGACTCTTCAATGAGCAGTTCTTC.

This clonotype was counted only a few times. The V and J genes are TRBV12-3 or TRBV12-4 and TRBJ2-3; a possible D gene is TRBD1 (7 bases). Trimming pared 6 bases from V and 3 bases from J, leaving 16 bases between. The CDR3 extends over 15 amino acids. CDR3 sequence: CASRKGQAGTDTQYF. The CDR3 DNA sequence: TGTGCCAGCAGAAAAGGACAGGCGGGAACAGATACGCAGTATTTT.

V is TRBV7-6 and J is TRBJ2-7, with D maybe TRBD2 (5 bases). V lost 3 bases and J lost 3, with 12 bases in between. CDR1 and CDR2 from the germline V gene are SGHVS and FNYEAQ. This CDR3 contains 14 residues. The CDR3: CASSFGVEDYEQYF. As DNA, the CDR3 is TGTGCCAGCAGCTTCGGGGTGGAAGACTACGAGCAGTACTTC. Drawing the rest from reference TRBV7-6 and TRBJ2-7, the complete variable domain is GAGVSQSPRYKVTKRGQDVALRCDPISGHVSLYWYRQALGQGPEFLTYFNYEAQQDKSGLPNDRFSAERPEGSISTLTIQRTEQRDSAMYRCASSFGVEDYEQYFGPGTRLTVT.

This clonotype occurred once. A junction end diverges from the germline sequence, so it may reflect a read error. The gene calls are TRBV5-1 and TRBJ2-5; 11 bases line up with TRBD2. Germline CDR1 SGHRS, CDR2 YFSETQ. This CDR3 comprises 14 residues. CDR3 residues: CASSSTSGDETKYF. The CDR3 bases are TGCGCCAGCAGCTCGACTAGCGGGGACGAGACCAAGTACTTC.

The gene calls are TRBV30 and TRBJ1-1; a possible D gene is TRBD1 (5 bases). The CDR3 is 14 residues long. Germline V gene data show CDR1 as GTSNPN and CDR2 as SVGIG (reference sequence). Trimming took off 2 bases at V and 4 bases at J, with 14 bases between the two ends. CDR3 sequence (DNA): TGTGCCTGGAGTAGGGACGCCCGGCGCACTGAAGCTTTCTTT. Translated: CAWSRDARRTEAFF.

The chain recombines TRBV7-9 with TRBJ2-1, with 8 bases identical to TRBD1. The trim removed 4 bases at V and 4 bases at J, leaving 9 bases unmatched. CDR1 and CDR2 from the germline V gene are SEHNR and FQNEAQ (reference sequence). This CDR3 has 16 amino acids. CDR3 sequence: CASSSVRTGIYNEQFF. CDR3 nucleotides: TGTGCCAGCAGCTCCGTCCGGACAGGGATTTACAATGAGCAGTTCTTC.

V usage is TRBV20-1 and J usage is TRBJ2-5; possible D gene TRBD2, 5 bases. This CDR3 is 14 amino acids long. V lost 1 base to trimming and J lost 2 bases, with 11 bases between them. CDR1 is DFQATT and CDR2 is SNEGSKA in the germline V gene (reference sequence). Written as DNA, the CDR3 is TGCAGTGCTAGAGTACTAGAATTGCAAGAGACCCAGTACTTC. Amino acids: CSARVLELQETQYF.

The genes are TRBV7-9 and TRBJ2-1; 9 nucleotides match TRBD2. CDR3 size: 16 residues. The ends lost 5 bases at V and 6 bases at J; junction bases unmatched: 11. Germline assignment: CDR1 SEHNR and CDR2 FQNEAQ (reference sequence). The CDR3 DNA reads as TGTGCCAGCAGCCCCCCCGGGACTAGCATGTTCAATGAGCAGTTCTTC. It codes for CASSPPGTSMFNEQFF. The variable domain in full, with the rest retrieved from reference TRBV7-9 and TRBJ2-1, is DTGVSQNPRHKITKRGQNVTFRCDPISEHNRLYWYRQTLGQGPEFLTYFQNEAQLEKSRLLSDRFSAERPKGSFSTLEIQRTEQGDSAMYLCASSPPGTSMFNEQFFGPGTRLTVL.

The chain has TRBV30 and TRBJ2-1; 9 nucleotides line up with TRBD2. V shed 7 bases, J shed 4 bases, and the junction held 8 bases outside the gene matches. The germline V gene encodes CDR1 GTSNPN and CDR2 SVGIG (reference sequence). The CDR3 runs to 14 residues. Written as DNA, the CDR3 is TGTGCCTTGGAGGGACTAGCCGTATACAATGAGCAGTTCTTC. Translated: CALEGLAVYNEQFF.

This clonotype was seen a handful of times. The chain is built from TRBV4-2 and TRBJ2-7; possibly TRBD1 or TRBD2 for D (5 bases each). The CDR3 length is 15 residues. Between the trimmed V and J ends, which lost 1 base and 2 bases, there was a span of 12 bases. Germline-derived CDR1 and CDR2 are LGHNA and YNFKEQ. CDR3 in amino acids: CASSQGSGQTYEQYF. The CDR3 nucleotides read TGTGCCAGCAGCCAAGGGTCGGGGCAAACCTACGAGCAGTACTTC.

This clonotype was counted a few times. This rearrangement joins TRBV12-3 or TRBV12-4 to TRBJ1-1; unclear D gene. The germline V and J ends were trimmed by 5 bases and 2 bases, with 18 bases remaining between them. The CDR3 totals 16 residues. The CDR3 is CASSDLTSNRNTEAFF. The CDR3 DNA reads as TGTGCCAGCAGTGACCTGACCTCTAACCGAAACACTGAAGCTTTCTTT.

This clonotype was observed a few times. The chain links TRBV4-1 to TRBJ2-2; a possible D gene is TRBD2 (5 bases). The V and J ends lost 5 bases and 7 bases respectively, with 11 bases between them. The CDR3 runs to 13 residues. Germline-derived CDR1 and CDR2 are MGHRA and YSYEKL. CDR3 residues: CASSSTGDGELFF. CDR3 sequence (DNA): TGCGCCAGCAGCTCCACCGGGGACGGGGAGCTGTTTTTT.

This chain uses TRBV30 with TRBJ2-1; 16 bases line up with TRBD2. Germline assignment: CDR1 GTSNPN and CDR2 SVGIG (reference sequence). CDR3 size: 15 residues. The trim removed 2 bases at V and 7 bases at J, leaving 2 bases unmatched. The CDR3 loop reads CAWSPGLAGGNEQFF. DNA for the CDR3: TGTGCCTGGAGTCCGGGACTAGCGGGAGGGAATGAGCAGTTCTTC. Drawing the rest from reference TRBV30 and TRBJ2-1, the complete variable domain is SQTIHQWPATLVQPVGSPLSLECTVEGTSNPNLYWYRQAAGRGLQLLFYSVGIGQISSEVPQNLSASRPQDRQFILSSKKLLLSDSGFYLCAWSPGLAGGNEQFFGPGTRLTVL.

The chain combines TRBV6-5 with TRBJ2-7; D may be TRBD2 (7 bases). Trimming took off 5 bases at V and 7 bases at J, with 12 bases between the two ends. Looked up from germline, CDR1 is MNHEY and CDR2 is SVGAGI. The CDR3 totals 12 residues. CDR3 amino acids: CASSPRGGEQYF. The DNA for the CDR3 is TGTGCCAGCAGTCCGAGGGGGGGAGAGCAGTACTTC.

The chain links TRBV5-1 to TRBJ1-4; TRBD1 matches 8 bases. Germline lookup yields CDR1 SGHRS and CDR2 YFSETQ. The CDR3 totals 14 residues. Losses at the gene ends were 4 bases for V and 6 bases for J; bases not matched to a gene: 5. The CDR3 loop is CASSPGGADEKLFF. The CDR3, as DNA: TGCGCCAGCAGCCCAGGGGGCGCGGATGAAAAACTGTTTTTT.